This record covers a single T cell receptor beta chain. The antigen is not known. This CDR3 comprises 13 residues. V shed 3 bases and J shed 7 bases, with 7 bases lying between them. From germline, CDR1 is LGHNA and CDR2 YSLEER. Clones were read by immunoSEQ multiplex PCR, and TCRdb kept only the in-frame ones, dropping some. The sample lists roughly 100,000 clones; approximately 88% were seen once. Collection occurred without any documented infections or immune events in donors. This sample was taken from a study of identifying expanded T cells in peripheral blood. The study's findings and limits: Clone count variance between roughly 2-week samples rose with total template count. Differentially abundant clones: 1 to 1.5 between replicates, about 15 at about 13 days, 19 to 20 at four.

The sequence came from a person aged 18 to 69 in good health. Input material: blood. The chain couples TRBV4-3 to TRBJ1-6; maybe TRBD1 (5 bases). The CDR3 coding sequence is TGCGCCAGCAGCCATCCAGGGAATTCACCCCTCCACTTT. This codes for CASSHPGNSPLHF.